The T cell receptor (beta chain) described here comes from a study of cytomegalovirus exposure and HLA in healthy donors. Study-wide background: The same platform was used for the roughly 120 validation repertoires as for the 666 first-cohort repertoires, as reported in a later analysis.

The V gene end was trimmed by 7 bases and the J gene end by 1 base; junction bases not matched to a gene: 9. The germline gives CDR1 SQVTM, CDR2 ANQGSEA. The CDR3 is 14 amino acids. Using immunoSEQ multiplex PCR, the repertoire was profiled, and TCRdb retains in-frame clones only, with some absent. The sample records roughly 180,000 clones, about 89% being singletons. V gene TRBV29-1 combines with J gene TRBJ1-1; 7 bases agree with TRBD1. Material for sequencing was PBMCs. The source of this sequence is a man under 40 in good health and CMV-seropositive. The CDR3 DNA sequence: TGCAGCGGAGGGACAGCCGTTTCGAACACTGAAGCTTTCTTT. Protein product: CSGGTAVSNTEAFF.